The 18 T cell receptor beta chains presented below share a single source sample, sequenced in a study of CD8 T cells in ankylosing spondylitis. No antigen has been assigned to these receptors. MiXCR, applied by TCRdb to the 5' RACE reads, yields one record per CDR3 protein. The repertoire holds some 840,000 distinct CDR3 sequences, with 10% to 15% as singletons. Study results and limitations: Blood from ankylosing spondylitis patients appeared to carry a characteristic roughly 8-variant TCR beta motif.

The sequenced sample consisted of blood, either unsorted or a sorted T cell fraction (not recorded which). Source of these receptors: a male donor with ankylosing spondylitis.

This clonotype has just a few counts. The J gene is TRBJ2-7, the V gene TRBV6-1; 10 bases are shared with TRBD2. Germline CDR1 reads MNHNS; CDR2 reads SASEGT. The J segment lost 2 bases and the V segment lost 10 bases, leaving 5 bases of the junction unmatched. This CDR3 comprises 13 residues. The CDR3 DNA sequence: TGTGCCACCTCTAGCGGGGGTCCCTACGAGCAGTACTTC. Protein product: CATSSGGPYEQYF.

The J gene is TRBJ2-1, the V gene TRBV19; no clear D. The CDR3 is 14 residues long. Trimming cost V 8 bases and J 4 bases, with 15 bases left between them. CDR1 and CDR2 (germline): LNHDA, SQIVND (reference sequence). The CDR3 DNA follows: TGTGCCAGTGCTCCATGGTCGGGTTACAATGAGCAGTTCTTC. Its translation is CASAPWSGYNEQFF. The complete variable domain, with remaining parts taken from reference TRBV19 and TRBJ2-1, reads DGGITQSPKYLFRKEGQNVTLSCEQNLNHDAMYWYRQDPGQGLRLIYYSQIVNDFQKGDIAEGYSVSREKKESFPLTVTSAQKNPTAFYLCASAPWSGYNEQFFGPGTRLTVL.

In this sample, this clonotype turned up a few times. V is TRBV20-1 and J is TRBJ2-7; 8 bases are shared with TRBD1. The CDR3 covers 13 residues. Germline lookup yields CDR1 DFQATT and CDR2 SNEGSKA (reference sequence). The J segment lost 3 bases and the V segment lost 7 bases, leaving 8 bases of the junction unmatched. The CDR3 sequence: CSVKARGLYEQYF. The CDR3 nucleotides are TGCAGTGTTAAGGCCAGGGGGCTCTACGAGCAGTACTTC.

This clonotype was recorded a few times. The chain couples TRBV20-1 to TRBJ2-3; 8 bases map to TRBD1. The CDR3 extends over 15 amino acids. V lost 0 bases and J lost 8; bases outside the gene matches: 10. Germline CDR1 reads DFQATT; CDR2 reads SNEGSKA (reference sequence). The CDR3 is CSARDHGQGARTQYF. DNA of the CDR3: TGCAGTGCTAGAGACCATGGACAGGGAGCACGTACGCAGTATTTT.

This clonotype turned up a few times. V is TRBV20-1 and J is TRBJ2-7, with TRBD1 identical over 10 bases. The germline gives CDR1 DFQATT, CDR2 SNEGSKA (reference sequence). V was pared by 6 bases and J by 1 base, with 6 bases of the junction left unmatched. The length of the CDR3 is 14 residues. The CDR3 reads CSAQPGQGSYEQYF. The DNA for the CDR3 is TGCAGTGCCCAACCGGGACAGGGGTCCTACGAGCAGTACTTC.

This rearrangement joins TRBV7-9 to TRBJ1-2, with 7 bases fitting TRBD1. V gave up 5 bases and J gave up 3 bases; unmatched junction bases: 9. Germline CDR1 and CDR2: SEHNR and FQNEAQ (reference sequence). The CDR3 contains 15 residues. CDR3 in DNA: TGTGCCAGCAGCGCAAAGACCGGGACAGACTATGGCTACACCTTC. Its protein is CASSAKTGTDYGYTF.

The chain recombines TRBV10-3 with TRBJ1-4; D is unclear. Looked up from germline, CDR1 is ENHRY and CDR2 is SYGVKD. The CDR3 runs to 12 residues. V was clipped by 3 bases and J by 8 bases, with 7 bases between them. DNA for the CDR3: TGTGCCATCAGTGAAGTACGAGAAAAACTGTTTTTT. Its translation is CAISEVREKLFF.

V is TRBV20-1 and J is TRBJ2-3, with 11 bases that match TRBD2. Germline V gene lookup returns CDR1 DFQATT and CDR2 SNEGSKA (reference sequence). J gave up 0 bases and V 6 bases, and 5 bases lay outside the gene matches. There are 15 residues in the CDR3. The CDR3 region is CSAHRTSGSTDTQYF. CDR3 nucleotide sequence: TGCAGTGCCCACCGGACTAGCGGGAGCACAGATACGCAGTATTTT.

J is TRBJ2-3 and V is TRBV7-2; a possible D gene is TRBD1 (6 bases). With 1 base removed from V and 8 bases from J, the gap between germline ends came to 10 bases. The CDR3 covers 13 residues. Germline V CDR1 and CDR2: SGHTA, FQGNSA. DNA for the CDR3: TGTGCCAGCAGCTTAGACAGGGAAGGTACGCAGTATTTT. Protein sequence: CASSLDREGTQYF.

This chain connects TRBV6-1 to TRBJ2-3; D is unresolved. CDR3 length: 14 residues. Germline lookup yields CDR1 MNHNS and CDR2 SASEGT. The germline V and J ends were trimmed by 2 bases and 2 bases, with 8 bases remaining between them. The CDR3: CASSERTTTDTQYF. In DNA, the CDR3 is TGTGCCAGCAGTGAAAGAACGACCACAGATACGCAGTATTTT.

This clonotype has a handful of counts. The J gene is TRBJ2-7, the V gene TRBV4-2; TRBD2 agrees at 12 bases. Germline V CDR1 and CDR2: LGHNA, YNFKEQ. After removal of 4 bases from V and 0 bases from J, the junction contained 7 bases not matched to a gene. The CDR3 is 17 amino acids. The CDR3 loop is CASSPIGLAGSSYEQYF. As DNA, the CDR3 is TGTGCCAGCAGCCCGATAGGACTAGCGGGGAGCTCCTACGAGCAGTACTTC.

V is TRBV9 and J is TRBJ2-5; D possibly corresponds to TRBD2 (6 bases). This CDR3 comprises 15 residues. Germline CDR1 is SGDLS and CDR2 is YYNGEE. The ends were cut back, 3 bases at V and 4 bases at J, with 16 bases in the middle. The CDR3 region is CASSEGGSRGETQYF. The DNA of the CDR3 is TGTGCCAGCAGCGAGGGAGGCAGTCGGGGAGAGACCCAGTACTTC.

The chain couples TRBV4-1 to TRBJ2-2; 7 bases are shared with TRBD2. In germline, CDR1 is MGHRA, CDR2 YSYEKL. The CDR3 runs 16 residues. The J segment lost 4 bases and the V segment lost 4 bases, leaving 9 bases of the junction unmatched. CDR3 residues: CASSPGRLLGTGELFF. The CDR3 DNA follows: TGCGCCAGCAGCCCCGGGAGGCTCCTTGGCACCGGGGAGCTGTTTTTT.

V is TRBV7-2 and J is TRBJ2-7; D gene uncertain. The CDR3 consists of 12 residues. The germline V and J ends were trimmed by 6 bases and 2 bases, with 8 bases remaining between them. Germline V gene lookup returns CDR1 SGHTA and CDR2 FQGNSA. This CDR3 is CASSVSPYEQYF. The CDR3 DNA sequence: TGTGCCAGCAGTGTCAGCCCCTACGAGCAGTACTTC.

This clonotype occurred many times. The chain couples TRBV5-1 to TRBJ2-1, with D perhaps matching TRBD2 (6 bases). Trimming removed 4 bases from V and 0 bases from J, with 11 bases in between. This CDR3 is 15 amino acids long. Germline V gives CDR1 SGHRS, CDR2 YFSETQ. The CDR3, as DNA: TGCGCCAGCAGCCTGACTAGTCTCTCCTACAATGAGCAGTTCTTC. This sequence encodes CASSLTSLSYNEQFF. Using reference TRBV5-1 and TRBJ2-1 for the parts outside the CDR3, the full variable domain is KAGVTQTPRYLIKTRGQQVTLSCSPISGHRSVSWYQQTPGQGLQFLFEYFSETQRNKGNFPGRFSGRQFSNSRSEMNVSTLELGDSALYLCASSLTSLSYNEQFFGPGTRLTVL.

The sample holds a few counts of this clonotype. The V call is TRBV28, the J call TRBJ2-3; TRBD1 is a possible D gene (6 bases). Germline V gene sequence: CDR1 MDHEN, CDR2 SYDVKM. The V end lost 5 bases, the J end lost 5 bases, and 14 bases lay between the germline ends. The CDR3 is made up of 14 amino acids. CDR3 loop: CASSRPQGKDTQYF. The CDR3 DNA reads TGTGCCAGCAGTCGACCTCAGGGGAAAGATACGCAGTATTTT.

The gene calls are TRBV20-1 and TRBJ1-4; D is uncertain. Germline assignment: CDR1 DFQATT and CDR2 SNEGSKA (reference sequence). Trimming removed 5 bases at V and 10 bases at J, with 11 bases between. This CDR3 region has 11 residues. The CDR3 protein is CSAGRLGKLFF. CDR3 coding DNA: TGCAGTGCTGGGAGGTTGGGAAAACTGTTTTTT.

This chain links TRBV4-2 with TRBJ2-3; 12 bases line up with TRBD2. The V gene's germline CDR1 is LGHNA and CDR2 YNFKEQ. Unmatched junction bases numbered 5, after V lost 0 bases and J lost 7 bases. The CDR3 sequence is 16 residues long. The DNA of the CDR3 is TGTGCCAGCAGCCAAGACGCTAGCGGGAGGGCATATACGCAGTATTTT. It specifies CASSQDASGRAYTQYF.